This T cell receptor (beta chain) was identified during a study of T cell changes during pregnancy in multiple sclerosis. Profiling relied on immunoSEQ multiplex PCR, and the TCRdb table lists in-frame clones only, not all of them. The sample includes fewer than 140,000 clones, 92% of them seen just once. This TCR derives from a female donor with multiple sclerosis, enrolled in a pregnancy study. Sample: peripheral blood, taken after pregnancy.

The CDR3 region has the DNA TGTGCCAGCAATGGGCGGGGGGCCCCGAACACCGGGGAGCTGTTTTTT. It yields the protein CASNGRGAPNTGELFF. V gene TRBV5-5 combines with J gene TRBJ2-2; TRBD2 matches 8 bases. The J segment lost 0 bases and the V segment lost 6 bases, leaving 7 bases of the junction unmatched. The CDR3 totals 16 residues. Germline CDR1 SGHKS, CDR2 YYEKEE (reference sequence). Using reference TRBV5-5 and TRBJ2-2 for the parts outside the CDR3, the full variable domain is DAGVTQSPTHLIKTRGQQVTLRCSPISGHKSVSWYQQVLGQGPQFIFQYYEKEERGRGNFPDRFSARQFPNYSSELNVNALLLGDSALYLCASNGRGAPNTGELFFGEGSRLTVL.